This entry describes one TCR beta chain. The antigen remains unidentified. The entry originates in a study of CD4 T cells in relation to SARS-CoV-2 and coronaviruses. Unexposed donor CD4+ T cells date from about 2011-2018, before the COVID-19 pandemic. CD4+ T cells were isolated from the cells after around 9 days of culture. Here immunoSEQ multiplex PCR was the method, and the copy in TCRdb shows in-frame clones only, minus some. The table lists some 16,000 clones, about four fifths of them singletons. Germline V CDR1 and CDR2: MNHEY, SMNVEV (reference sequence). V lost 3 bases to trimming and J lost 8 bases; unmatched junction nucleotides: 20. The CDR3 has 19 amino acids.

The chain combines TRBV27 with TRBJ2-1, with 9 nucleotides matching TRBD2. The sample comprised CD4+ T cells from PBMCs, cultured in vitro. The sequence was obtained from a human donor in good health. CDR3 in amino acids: CASSFTPPFSGRGRDEQFF. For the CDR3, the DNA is TGTGCCAGCAGTTTCACGCCGCCCTTTAGCGGGAGAGGGAGGGATGAGCAGTTCTTC.